The rows below give T cell receptor beta chains drawn from one sample of a study of shared clonotypes between healthy human individuals. Clones were read by immunoSEQ multiplex PCR, and TCRdb kept only the in-frame ones, dropping some. The table shows approximately 240,000 clones, with 50% to 80% occurring only once. What was sequenced was memory CD4+ T cells sorted from blood. The receptors were sampled from a man aged 25 to 45 in good health. CDR3s include the opening cysteine and the closing phenylalanine or tryptophan. The D gene is left open where the match is weak. Clone size is not always given. Where it is, it says once, few, many or a class for expanded clones.

clone_size,j_call,v_call,d_call,cdr3_nt,cdr3_aa
many,TRBJ2-5,TRBV5-1,.,TGCGCCAGCAGCTTGGACTTCGAGCTCCGGGGAGAGACCCAGTACTTC,CASSLDFELRGETQYF
.,TRBJ1-1,TRBV2,.,TGTGCCAGCGGTCGAGAGAACACTGAAGCTTTCTTT,CASGRENTEAFF
once,TRBJ2-3,TRBV29-1,TRBD1,TGCAGCGACGCTACTTCGGGACAGGGTACAGATACGCAGTATTTT,CSDATSGQGTDTQYF
.,TRBJ2-1,TRBV7-2,TRBD2,TGTGCCAGCAGCAATCGGGGGTTAGCGGGAAACCCCCATGAGCAGTTCTTC,CASSNRGLAGNPHEQFF
.,TRBJ2-1,TRBV9,TRBD2,TGTGCCAGCAGCCCGACTAGCGGGCACAATGAGCAGTTCTTC,CASSPTSGHNEQFF
.,TRBJ2-5,TRBV7-8,.,TGTGCCAGCAGCCCTCGACCTAAAGAGACCCAGTACTTC,CASSPRPKETQYF
.,TRBJ2-1,TRBV6-1,.,TGTGCCAGCATTAGTAGCTACAATGAGCAGTTCTTC,CASISSYNEQFF
.,TRBJ2-1,TRBV28,TRBD1,TGTGCCAGCAGTTTAATCGCGGGACAGGAGTTCTTC,CASSLIAGQEFF
.,TRBJ1-1,TRBV11-2,.,TGTGCCAGCAGCTTGGAAGCCCGCTCGGAGAGCGCTTTCTTT,CASSLEARSESAFF
once,TRBJ2-7,TRBV11-2,.,TGTGCCAGCAGCTCCACGCCCTACGAGCAGTACTTC,CASSSTPYEQYF
.,TRBJ1-2,TRBV9,.,TGTGCCAGCAGCACTCGCTTATGGGCTAACTATGGCTACACCTTC,CASSTRLWANYGYTF
few,TRBJ2-1,TRBV7-6,.,TGTGCCAGCAGCTTACTATCGGGAGATATATACAATGAGCAGTTCTTC,CASSLLSGDIYNEQFF
.,TRBJ2-1,TRBV29-1,TRBD2,TGCAGCACCCATGGGACTAGCGGGGATGGGGGGCAGTTCTTC,CSTHGTSGDGGQFF
.,TRBJ2-3,TRBV9,.,TGTGCCAGCAGCGTAATAACCGCTAGCACAGATACGCAGTATTTT,CASSVITASTDTQYF
.,TRBJ2-1,TRBV7-3,TRBD2,TGTGCCAGCAGCTTAGGACTAGCGGGAGGTTCCTACAATGAGCAGTTCTTC,CASSLGLAGGSYNEQFF
.,TRBJ2-2,TRBV6-6,.,TGTGCCAGCAGGGTGGGGGTTACCGGGGAGCTGTTTTTT,CASRVGVTGELFF
.,TRBJ2-2,TRBV7-9,TRBD1,TGTGCCAGCAGCCCATGGGACAGGGCTAGCACCGGGGAGCTGTTTTTT,CASSPWDRASTGELFF
.,TRBJ2-5,TRBV7-9,TRBD1,TGTGCCAGCAGCTTTGTGGGACAGGGAGGGGAGACCCAGTACTTC,CASSFVGQGGETQYF
.,TRBJ1-1,TRBV10-3,.,TGTGCCATCAGTCTAGACCCTTTCAACACTGAAGCTTTCTTT,CAISLDPFNTEAFF
few,TRBJ2-5,TRBV11-2,.,TGTGCCAGCAGGAACCAGGGACGAGAGACCCAGTACTTC,CASRNQGRETQYF
.,TRBJ2-3,TRBV20-1,.,TGCAGTGCTAGCGGGCAGCATACGCAGTATTTT,CSASGQHTQYF
few,TRBJ2-1,TRBV11-2,.,TGTGCCAGCACCCGGACCAACAATGAGCAGTTCTTC,CASTRTNNEQFF
.,TRBJ2-1,TRBV5-5,.,TGTGCCAGCAGTTCTGTAGCGGTCTATGAGCAGTTCTTC,CASSSVAVYEQFF
.,TRBJ2-5,TRBV27,TRBD2,TGTGCCAGCAGTCGGACTAGCGTAACCGCAGAGACCCAGTACTTC,CASSRTSVTAETQYF
.,TRBJ2-7,TRBV15,.,TGTGCCACCAGCAGAGATCTTAGTAGCGGATCGCCCGAGCAGTACTTC,CATSRDLSSGSPEQYF
.,TRBJ1-5,TRBV6-1,.,TGTGCCAGCAGTGAAGAGGCCGGTAGCAATCAGCCCCAGCATTTT,CASSEEAGSNQPQHF
.,TRBJ2-5,TRBV7-6,.,TGTGCCAGCAGCCCTATGGCGGGATGGGCTGAGACCCAGTACTTC,CASSPMAGWAETQYF
.,TRBJ1-4,TRBV5-1,.,TGCGCCAGCAGCTTGACTAATGAAAAACTGTTTTTT,CASSLTNEKLFF
.,TRBJ1-1,TRBV6-1,.,TGTGCCAGCAGTGTCAAGACAGAAAACACTGAAGCTTTCTTT,CASSVKTENTEAFF
.,TRBJ1-1,TRBV7-4,.,TGTGCCAGCAGCGAAATCGCGGGGTCCACTGAAGCTTTCTTT,CASSEIAGSTEAFF
few,TRBJ1-5,TRBV10-1,.,TGCGCCAGCAGTGCCCCGGGCCAGCCCCAGCATTTT,CASSAPGQPQHF
.,TRBJ1-5,TRBV14,.,TGTGCCAGCAGCCAAGGACTCAATCAGCCCCAGCATTTT,CASSQGLNQPQHF
many,TRBJ2-6,TRBV11-3,.,TGTGCCAGCAGCTTAAGTGCAGGAGGGTCTGGGGCCAACGTCCTGACTTTC,CASSLSAGGSGANVLTF
.,TRBJ2-4,TRBV4-3,.,TGCGCCAGCAGCCAAGATTCCCAGGGGAACATTCAGTACTTC,CASSQDSQGNIQYF
few,TRBJ2-1,TRBV14,.,TGTGCCAGCAGCCAATACAACGAGCAGTTCTTC,CASSQYNEQFF
many,TRBJ2-7,TRBV25-1,.,TGTGCCAGCAGTGACCTCTACGAGCAGTACTTC,CASSDLYEQYF
few,TRBJ2-7,TRBV28,.,TGTGCCAGCAGTCCTTCGCCCCTCCGTCTCGACGAGCAGTACTTC,CASSPSPLRLDEQYF
few,TRBJ2-7,TRBV18,.,TGTGCCAGCTCACCATCTCCGACAACCTACGAGCAGTACTTC,CASSPSPTTYEQYF
.,TRBJ2-7,TRBV28,TRBD2,TGTGCCAGCAGAGGGACTAGCGGGAGGCACCCTACCCACGAGCAGTACTTC,CASRGTSGRHPTHEQYF
once,TRBJ1-5,TRBV6-5,.,TGTGCCAGCAGCGTAGGACAGTATAGCAATCAGCCCCAGCATTTT,CASSVGQYSNQPQHF
.,TRBJ2-6,TRBV2,TRBD1,TGTGCCAGCAGTGATGTGGGACAGGCCATTGTTGGGGCCAACGTCCTGACTTTC,CASSDVGQAIVGANVLTF
few,TRBJ2-2,TRBV27,TRBD1,TGTGCCAGCAGTAAACAGGGGTACACCGGGGAGCTGTTTTTT,CASSKQGYTGELFF
.,TRBJ2-3,TRBV11-3,.,TGTGCCAGCAGCTTTTCGGGGGATACGCAGTATTTT,CASSFSGDTQYF
few,TRBJ2-3,TRBV9,.,TGTGCCAGCAGCGTAGGTCGACAATCCCGATATGCAGATACGCAGTATTTT,CASSVGRQSRYADTQYF
.,TRBJ1-3,TRBV2,.,TGTGCCAGCAGTGATAGGGTTCGACAGATTTCTGGAAACACCATATATTTT,CASSDRVRQISGNTIYF
.,TRBJ1-2,TRBV28,.,TGTGCCACTAAAGGACTCCAGGGGACCACTAACTATGGCTACACCTTC,CATKGLQGTTNYGYTF
few,TRBJ2-1,TRBV5-1,TRBD2,TGCGCCAGCAGCCACCGGACTAGCGGGGGGTTCAATGAGCAGTTCTTC,CASSHRTSGGFNEQFF
once,TRBJ2-7,TRBV5-1,.,TGCGCCAGCAGCTTTGGTCGAGTTCTGGACTACGAGCAGTACTTC,CASSFGRVLDYEQYF
.,TRBJ2-3,TRBV11-3,TRBD1,TGTGCCAGCAGCTTAGGCTCTGACAGGGGAGGAGATACGCAGTATTTT,CASSLGSDRGGDTQYF
.,TRBJ2-3,TRBV7-2,.,TGTGCCAGCAGCTCGCCGGGAAATACGCAGTATTTT,CASSSPGNTQYF
.,TRBJ2-1,TRBV5-1,.,TGCGCCAGCAGCCGGATATCTGGGCTCGGGGAGCAGTTCTTC,CASSRISGLGEQFF
few,TRBJ1-4,TRBV6-1,.,TGTGCCACTCTTCTAGGGAAACTGTTTTTT,CATLLGKLFF
.,TRBJ2-1,TRBV25-1,TRBD2,TGTGCCAGCAGTGTCATGATCACTAGCGGGAGTAACGAGCAGTTCTTC,CASSVMITSGSNEQFF
.,TRBJ2-3,TRBV2,TRBD1,TGTGCCAGCAGGACAGGGACAGATACGCAGTATTTT,CASRTGTDTQYF